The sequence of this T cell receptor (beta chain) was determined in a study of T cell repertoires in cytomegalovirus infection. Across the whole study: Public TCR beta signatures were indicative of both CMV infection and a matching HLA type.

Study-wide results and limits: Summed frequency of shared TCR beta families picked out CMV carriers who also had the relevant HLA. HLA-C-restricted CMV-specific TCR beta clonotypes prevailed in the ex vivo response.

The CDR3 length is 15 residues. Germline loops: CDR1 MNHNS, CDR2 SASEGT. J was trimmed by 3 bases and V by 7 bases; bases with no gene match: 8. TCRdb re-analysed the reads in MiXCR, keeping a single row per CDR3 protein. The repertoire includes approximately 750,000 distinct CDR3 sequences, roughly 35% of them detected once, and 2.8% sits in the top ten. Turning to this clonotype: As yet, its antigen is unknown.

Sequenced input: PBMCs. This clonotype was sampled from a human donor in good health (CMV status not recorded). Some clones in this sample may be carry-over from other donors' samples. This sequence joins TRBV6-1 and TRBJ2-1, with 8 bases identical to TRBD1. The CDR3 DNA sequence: TGTGCCAGCAAAGGGACAGGCAACCTCTACAATGAGCAGTTCTTC. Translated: CASKGTGNLYNEQFF.